This note documents a single T cell receptor (beta chain) sequence. This entry comes from a study of blood T cell repertoires in COVID-19. Study-level background: Researchers got acute and convalescent COVID-19 samples from the United States, Italy and Spain.

In the original workflow: How many nucleated cells were present was estimated from reference gene primer amplification. The protocol was immunoSEQ multiplex PCR, while the TCRdb copy is restricted to in-frame clones and leaves out a portion. From that table come the V and J calls and clone size; the DNA was used to work out D and trimming. The sample lists around 86,000 clones, about 90% seen once, with 7% to 9% in the top ten. This CDR3 has 16 residues. Trimming cost V 1 base and J 2 bases; bases outside gene matches: 6. CDR1 and CDR2 (germline): SNHLY, FYNNEI. The sequenced material came from peripheral blood. The source of this sequence is a human donor with acute or convalescent COVID-19. The donor label of this sample is uncertain. The rearrangement joins TRBV2 to TRBJ2-3; 7 bases map to TRBD2. Here the CDR3 reads CASSEGLALITDTQYF. The CDR3 DNA sequence: TGTGCCAGCAGTGAAGGACTAGCCCTAATCACAGATACGCAGTATTTT.